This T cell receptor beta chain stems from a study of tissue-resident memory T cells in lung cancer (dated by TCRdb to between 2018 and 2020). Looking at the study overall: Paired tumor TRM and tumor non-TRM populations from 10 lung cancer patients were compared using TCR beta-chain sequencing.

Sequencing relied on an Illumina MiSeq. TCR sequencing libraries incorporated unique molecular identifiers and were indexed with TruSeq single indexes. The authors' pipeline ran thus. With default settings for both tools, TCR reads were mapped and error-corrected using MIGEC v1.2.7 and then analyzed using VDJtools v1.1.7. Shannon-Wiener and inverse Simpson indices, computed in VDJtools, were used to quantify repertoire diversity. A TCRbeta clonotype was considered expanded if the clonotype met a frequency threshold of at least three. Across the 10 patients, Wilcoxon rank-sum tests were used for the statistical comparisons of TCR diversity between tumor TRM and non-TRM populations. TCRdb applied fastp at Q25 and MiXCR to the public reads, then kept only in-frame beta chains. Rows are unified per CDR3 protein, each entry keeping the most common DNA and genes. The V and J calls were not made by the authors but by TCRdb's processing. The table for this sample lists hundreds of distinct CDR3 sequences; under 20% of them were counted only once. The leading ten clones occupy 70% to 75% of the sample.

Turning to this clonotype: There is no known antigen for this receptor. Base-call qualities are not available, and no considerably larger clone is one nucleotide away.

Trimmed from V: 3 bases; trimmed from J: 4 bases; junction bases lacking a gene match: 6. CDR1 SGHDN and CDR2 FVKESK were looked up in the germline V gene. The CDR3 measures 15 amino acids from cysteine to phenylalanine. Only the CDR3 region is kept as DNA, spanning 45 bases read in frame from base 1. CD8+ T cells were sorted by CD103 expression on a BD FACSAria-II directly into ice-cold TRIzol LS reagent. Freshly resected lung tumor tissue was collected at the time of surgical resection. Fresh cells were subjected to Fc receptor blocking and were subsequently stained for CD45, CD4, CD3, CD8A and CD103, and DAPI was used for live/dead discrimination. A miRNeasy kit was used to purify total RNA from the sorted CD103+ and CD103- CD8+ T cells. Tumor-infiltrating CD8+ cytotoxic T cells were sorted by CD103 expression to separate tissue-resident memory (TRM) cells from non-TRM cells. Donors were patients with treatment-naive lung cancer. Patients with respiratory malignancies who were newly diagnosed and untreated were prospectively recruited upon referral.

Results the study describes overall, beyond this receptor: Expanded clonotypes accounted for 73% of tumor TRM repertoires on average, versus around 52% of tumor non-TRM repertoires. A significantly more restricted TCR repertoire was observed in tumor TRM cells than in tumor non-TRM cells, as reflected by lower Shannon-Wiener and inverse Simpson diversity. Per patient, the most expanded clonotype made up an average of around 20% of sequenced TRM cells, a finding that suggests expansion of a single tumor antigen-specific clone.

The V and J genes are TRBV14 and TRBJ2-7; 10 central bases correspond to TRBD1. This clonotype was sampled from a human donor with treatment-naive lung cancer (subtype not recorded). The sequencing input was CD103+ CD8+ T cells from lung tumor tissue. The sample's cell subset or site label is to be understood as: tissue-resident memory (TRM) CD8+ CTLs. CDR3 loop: CASSHPGQGIYEQYF. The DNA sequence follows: TGTGCCAGCAGCCACCCGGGACAGGGGATTTACGAGCAGTACTTC.